Following are 16 T cell receptor beta chains from one sample sequenced in a study of shared clonotypes between healthy human individuals. Naive CD8 cells lacked CD45RO, underwent positive selection for CCR7 and left out terminally differentiated effector memory CD45RA+ cells. This table comes from immunoSEQ multiplex PCR, and its TCRdb copy is limited to in-frame clones, with some not included. The top ten hold 1.5% to 2% of the sample, which has around 1.9 million clones, about 92% seen once. Sequencing was performed on naive CD8+ T cells from PBMCs. All receptors come from a young man in good health. Some clones in this sample may be carry-over from other donors' samples.

The rearrangement joins TRBV30 to TRBJ2-2, with D possibly being TRBD1 or TRBD2 (6 bases each). V was cut by 3 bases and J by 9 bases, with 20 bases left in between. Germline assignment: CDR1 GTSNPN and CDR2 SVGIG (reference sequence). The length of the CDR3 is 15 residues. CDR3 nucleotides: TGTGCCTGGAGGAAAAAGGGGGGACCGCCCTGGGAGCTGTTTTTT. Protein: CAWRKKGGPPWELFF. The full variable domain, rest sourced from reference TRBV30 and TRBJ2-2, is SQTIHQWPATLVQPVGSPLSLECTVEGTSNPNLYWYRQAAGRGLQLLFYSVGIGQISSEVPQNLSASRPQDRQFILSSKKLLLSDSGFYLCAWRKKGGPPWELFFGEGSRLTVL.

J is TRBJ2-1 and V is TRBV19, with TRBD1 matching over 10 bases. Losses at the gene ends were 5 bases for V and 3 bases for J; bases not matched to a gene: 4. The CDR3 covers 15 residues. Germline loops: CDR1 LNHDA, CDR2 SQIVND (reference sequence). The CDR3 DNA reads TGTGCCAGTAGTCACCGGGACAGGGGCTACAATGAGCAGTTCTTC. Protein sequence: CASSHRDRGYNEQFF.

This rearrangement joins TRBV11-2 to TRBJ2-5; no definite D call. Deletions cut 1 base from V and 5 bases from J, with 20 bases between. The CDR3 is made up of 17 amino acids. The germline V gene encodes CDR1 SGHAT and CDR2 FQNNGV. CDR3 region: CASSLGVGTENQETQYF. CDR3 bases: TGTGCCAGCAGCTTAGGCGTCGGAACCGAGAATCAGGAGACCCAGTACTTC.

This clone showed up just once. The genes are TRBV4-3 and TRBJ1-3; tentative D call: TRBD1 (5 bases). The CDR3 loop spans 13 amino acids. The germline CDR1 and CDR2 sequences are LGHNA and YSLEER. Trimming cost V 1 base and J 5 bases, with 6 bases left between them. The CDR3 is CASSQGQRNTIYF. Here the CDR3 DNA reads TGCGCCAGCAGCCAAGGACAGCGAAACACCATATATTTT.

V gene TRBV15 combines with J gene TRBJ2-5, with D tentatively TRBD1 (5 bases). Trimming pared 4 bases from V and 1 base from J, leaving 10 bases between. The CDR3 runs 14 residues. In germline, CDR1 is LNHNV, CDR2 YYDKDF (reference sequence). This chain's CDR3 is CATSNIQAQETQYF. CDR3 coding DNA: TGTGCCACCAGCAATATACAGGCCCAAGAGACCCAGTACTTC.

The chain uses TRBV30 and TRBJ2-7; 7 nucleotides line up with TRBD1. Germline assignment: CDR1 GTSNPN and CDR2 SVGIG (reference sequence). Losses at the gene ends were 1 base for V and 3 bases for J; bases not matched to a gene: 6. The CDR3 sequence is 14 residues long. The CDR3 coding sequence is TGTGCCTGGAGTGGAGGGGGCAGGTACTACGAGCAGTACTTC. As protein: CAWSGGGRYYEQYF. The full variable domain, with the rest looked up from reference TRBV30 and TRBJ2-7, is SQTIHQWPATLVQPVGSPLSLECTVEGTSNPNLYWYRQAAGRGLQLLFYSVGIGQISSEVPQNLSASRPQDRQFILSSKKLLLSDSGFYLCAWSGGGRYYEQYFGPGTRLTVT.

With respect to this clone: Other DNA sequences in this sample translate to the same CDR3. This sequence joins TRBV7-9 and TRBJ2-7, with 8 bases aligning to TRBD2. J was trimmed by 6 bases and V by 5 bases; bases with no gene match: 12. The CDR3 runs to 15 residues. Germline V gene lookup returns CDR1 SEHNR and CDR2 FQNEAQ (reference sequence). The CDR3 here is CASSPLAGGGSEQYF. DNA for the CDR3: TGTGCCAGCAGCCCTCTTGCGGGGGGCGGCTCCGAGCAGTACTTC.

Worth noting for this clone: This clone may be a read error of a much larger clone one base away. This rearrangement joins TRBV9 to TRBJ2-6, with D possibly matching TRBD1 (5 bases). This CDR3 spans 14 amino acids. Germline assignment: CDR1 SGDLS and CDR2 YYNGEE. The V and J ends lost 5 bases and 0 bases respectively, with 6 bases between them. The CDR3 loop is CASRDSSGANVLTF. CDR3 nucleotide sequence: TGTGCCAGCAGAGACAGCTCTGGGGCCAACGTCCTGACTTTC.

The chain has TRBV9 and TRBJ2-2; 10 bases are shared with TRBD2. The CDR3 totals 17 residues. The germline V gene has CDR1 SGDLS and CDR2 YYNGEE. Germline trimming cut 0 bases from V and 5 bases from J; bases unmatched to any gene: 7. As DNA, the CDR3 is TGTGCCAGCAGCGTAGATCTAGCGGGAGTTGTAACCGGGGAGCTGTTTTTT. The encoded protein is CASSVDLAGVVTGELFF.

The V call is TRBV29-1, the J call TRBJ2-7; D is undetermined. The V end lost 4 bases, the J end lost 1 base, and 14 bases lay between the germline ends. The CDR3 totals 14 residues. Looked up from germline, CDR1 is SQVTM and CDR2 is ANQGSEA. In DNA form, the CDR3 reads TGCAGCGTTGGTTTGGGCAGTCCGTCCTACGAGCAGTACTTC. Its translation: CSVGLGSPSYEQYF.

Remarks on this clone: The sample holds other DNA sequences that translate to the same CDR3. This chain joins TRBV28 and TRBJ2-7; D unclear. Germline CDR1 is MDHEN and CDR2 is SYDVKM. The CDR3 length is 12 residues. V shed 3 bases and J shed 1 base, with 4 bases lying between them. The CDR3 is CASSFSSYEQYF. The DNA of the CDR3 is TGTGCCAGCAGTTTCTCGTCCTACGAGCAGTACTTC. Supplemented by reference TRBV28 and TRBJ2-7, the full variable domain reads DVKVTQSSRYLVKRTGEKVFLECVQDMDHENMFWYRQDPGLGLRLIYFSYDVKMKEKGDIPEGYSVSREKKERFSLILESASTNQTSMYLCASSFSSYEQYFGPGTRLTVT.

The gene calls are TRBV7-9 and TRBJ2-2; tentatively, D is TRBD1 (5 bases). Germline V CDR1 and CDR2: SEHNR, FQNEAQ (reference sequence). The CDR3 length is 16 residues. V dropped 3 bases and J dropped 4 bases, with 15 bases sitting between them. CDR3 amino acids: CASSFLTPQGTGELFF. The CDR3 nucleotides read TGTGCCAGCAGCTTTTTGACCCCCCAGGGCACCGGGGAGCTGTTTTTT.

The rearrangement links TRBV10-1 to TRBJ2-2; 8 nucleotides agree with TRBD1. V gave up 7 bases and J gave up 4 bases; unmatched junction bases: 5. CDR1 and CDR2 (germline): WNHNN, SYGVQD (reference sequence). This CDR3 spans 14 amino acids. The CDR3 loop is CASTWDRSTGELFF. CDR3 DNA sequence: TGCGCCAGCACTTGGGACAGGAGCACCGGGGAGCTGTTTTTT.

The V call is TRBV27, the J call TRBJ2-2, with 10 nucleotides matching TRBD1. Germline loops: CDR1 MNHEY, CDR2 SMNVEV (reference sequence). J gave up 4 bases and V 7 bases, and 12 bases lay outside the gene matches. The CDR3 extends over 17 amino acids. CDR3 protein: CASTSLWTGGFTGELFF. CDR3 in DNA: TGTGCCAGCACGTCGTTGTGGACAGGGGGTTTCACCGGGGAGCTGTTTTTT.

CDR3 DNA sequence: TGTGCCAGCAGTCCCTGGGGGGGCCCGGAGAAAGAGACCCAGTACTTC. This gives the protein CASSPWGGPEKETQYF. The chain joins TRBV28 to TRBJ2-5; D possibly corresponds to TRBD2 (7 bases). V lost 5 bases, J lost 3 bases, and 19 bases lay in between. CDR1 MDHEN and CDR2 SYDVKM come from the germline V gene. The CDR3 length is 16 residues.

The rearrangement joins TRBV7-6 to TRBJ2-5; no definite D call. Trimming removed 2 bases at V and 5 bases at J, with 15 bases between. CDR3 length: 15 residues. CDR1 is SGHVS, CDR2 FNYEAQ, per germline. In nucleotides, the CDR3 is TGTGCCAGCAGCTTAATTTACAGTCGTGGGGAGACCCAGTACTTC. Amino acids: CASSLIYSRGETQYF.